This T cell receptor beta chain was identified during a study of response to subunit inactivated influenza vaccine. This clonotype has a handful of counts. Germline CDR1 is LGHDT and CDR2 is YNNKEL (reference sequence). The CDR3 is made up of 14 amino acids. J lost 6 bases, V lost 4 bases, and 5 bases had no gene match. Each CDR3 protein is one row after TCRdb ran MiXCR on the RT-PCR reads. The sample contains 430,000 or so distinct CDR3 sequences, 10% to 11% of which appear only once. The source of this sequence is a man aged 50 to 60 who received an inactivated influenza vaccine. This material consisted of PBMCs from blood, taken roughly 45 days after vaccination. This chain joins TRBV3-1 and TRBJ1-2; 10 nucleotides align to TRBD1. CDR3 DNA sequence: TGTGCCAGCAGCCCCCGGGACAGGGGTAATGGCTACACCTTC. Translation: CASSPRDRGNGYTF.